This T cell receptor (beta chain) stems from a study of CD8 T cells in ankylosing spondylitis listed by TCRdb under 2017. Broadly, across the study: T cell receptor beta repertoires were profiled in healthy donors and ankylosing spondylitis patients so that disease-linked TCR variants could be found. The full study cohort was made up of approximately 24 ankylosing spondylitis patients and 108 healthy donors. Samples of peripheral blood were taken, and for ankylosing spondylitis patients, synovial fluid was collected as well.

Findings and caveats that apply to the study as a whole: According to the report, matched synovial fluid samples from ankylosing spondylitis patients were significantly enriched for the disease-linked clones. Blood from ankylosing spondylitis patients appeared to be characterized by a TCR beta motif composed of eight highly homologous amino acid variants. Some motif variants had previously been reported in the synovial fluid and blood of reactive arthritis patients, which suggests shared mechanisms of disease initiation. The disease-linked clones showed a CD8+ phenotype and occurred at relatively low frequencies in peripheral blood.

Note on this clonotype: This receptor's antigen is unknown. Per-nucleotide qualities are absent, and no much larger clonotype sits a single base away.

V was cut back by 4 bases and J by 6 bases, leaving a gap of 20 bases between them. CDR1 and CDR2, per the germline V gene, are KGHSH and LQKENI. The CDR3 measures 16 amino acids from cysteine to phenylalanine. The read is trimmed to its CDR3 DNA, 48 bases read in frame from base 1. The instrument given in TCRdb is Illumina HiSeq 2500. TCR beta libraries were prepared by quantitative 5'-RACE with molecular barcodes. The study's processing was this. Disease-linked TCR variants were identified with a new computational method built on a probabilistic model of VDJ rearrangement. TCRdb redid the processing of the public reads, applying fastp at Q25 and MiXCR, and retained in-frame beta chains. Each entry merges the rows of one CDR3 protein and shows their most common DNA and genes. It is TCRdb's table, rather than the study itself, that gives the V and J calls and clone size. Recorded for this sample are roughly 240,000 distinct CDR3 sequences; 30% to 40% of them occurred a single time. The top ten hold around 4.5% of the sample.

This clonotype originated in a male donor with ankylosing spondylitis or in good health (not recorded which). The sequence is built from TRBV18 and TRBJ2-3; TRBD1 might be the D gene, on 6 matching bases. The sequenced sample was blood, either unsorted or a sorted T cell fraction (not recorded which). CDR3 sequence: CASSLIRDNSADTQYF. The DNA sequence follows: TGTGCCAGCTCACTAATCCGGGACAACAGCGCGGATACGCAGTATTTT.